Sequencing of this T cell receptor beta chain was carried out in a study of cytomegalovirus exposure and HLA in healthy donors. Assay used: immunoSEQ multiplex PCR; TCRdb lists only in-frame clones, some missing. The sample shows 150,000 or so clones, 86% of them seen only once. The CDR3 has 15 residues. Unmatched junction bases numbered 9, after V lost 5 bases and J lost 7 bases. CDR1 and CDR2 (germline): MDHEN, SYDVKM. The chain employs TRBV28 and TRBJ1-5, with 9 bases identical to TRBD1. Sequencing was carried out using PBMCs. The clonotype was recovered from a human donor in good health. The CDR3 is CASSPSTGGGQPQHF. As DNA, the CDR3 is TGTGCCAGCAGTCCGTCGACAGGGGGAGGACAGCCCCAGCATTTT.